This is a list of T cell receptor beta chains from one sample in a study of spatial heterogeneity in lung cancer. TCRdb analysed the 5' RACE reads with MiXCR anew, one entry per CDR3 protein. The table includes 30,000 to 40,000 distinct CDR3 sequences, 5% to 6.5% detected once. The sequenced sample was PBMCs, obtained at surgery. These receptors all stem from a female donor with early-stage non-small cell lung cancer. CDR3s include the opening cysteine and the closing phenylalanine or tryptophan. The D gene is left open where the match is weak. Size is omitted from some rows. Given values are once, few, many or a class for expanded clones.

TRBJ1-2 | TRBV28 | - | - | 14 | TGTGCCAGCAGCCCCTCGGGAAGGAACTATGGCTACACCTTC | CASSPSGRNYGYTF
TRBJ2-5 | TRBV12-5 | many | - | 12 | TGTGCTAGTGGTTTGTTTGGGGAGACCCAGTACTTC | CASGLFGETQYF
TRBJ1-5 | TRBV18 | many | - | 17 | TGTGCCAGCTCATCAGACGAGGACAAATATAGCAATCAGCCCCAGCATTTT | CASSSDEDKYSNQPQHF
TRBJ2-1 | TRBV29-1 | many | - | 14 | TGCAGCGTTGATTATAGCGGACTCTACAATGAGCAGTTCTTC | CSVDYSGLYNEQFF
TRBJ1-1 | TRBV28 | many | TRBD1 | 16 | TGTGCCAGCAGTTGGACTCCGGGAGGGGGCAGAATTGAAGCTTTCTTT | CASSWTPGGGRIEAFF
TRBJ2-5 | TRBV9 | many | - | 14 | TGTGCCAGCAGCGTAATGGGGGGTAAAGAGACCCAGTACTTC | CASSVMGGKETQYF
TRBJ2-1 | TRBV28 | many | TRBD2 | 20 | TGTGCCAGCAGTTCTCCCACGGGACACCCGAGGGCGAGCGGGGGCTATGAGCAGTTCTTC | CASSSPTGHPRASGGYEQFF
TRBJ1-6 | TRBV4-1 | many | - | 15 | TGCGCCAGCAGCCTAAGGGACACGCAGAATTCACCCCTCCACTTT | CASSLRDTQNSPLHF
TRBJ2-7 | TRBV20-1 | many | - | 14 | TGCAGTGCCAACGGGCCCATGGAGGTATCCGAGCAGTACTTC | CSANGPMEVSEQYF
TRBJ2-1 | TRBV6-2/TRBV6-3 | many | TRBD2 | 16 | TGTGCCAGCAGCACGGGACTAGCGGCTAACTACAATGAGCAGTTCTTC | CASSTGLAANYNEQFF
TRBJ1-2 | TRBV12-3/TRBV12-4 | many | - | 14 | TGTGCCAGCAGTTTAGTGGGCCCTGCCTATGGCTACACCTTC | CASSLVGPAYGYTF
TRBJ1-2 | TRBV27 | few | - | 15 | TGTGCCAGCAGTTTATCAACCAGGGTGGGCTATGGCTACACCTTC | CASSLSTRVGYGYTF
TRBJ2-3 | TRBV4-1 | many | - | 15 | TGCGCCAGCAGCCTCCTAAGTCTTAGCACAGATACGCAGTATTTT | CASSLLSLSTDTQYF
TRBJ1-1 | TRBV28 | many | TRBD1 | 16 | TGTGCCAGCAGTACGTCCGGACAGGGGAGGAACACTGAAGCTTTCTTT | CASSTSGQGRNTEAFF
TRBJ1-1 | TRBV19 | - | - | 13 | TGTGCCAGTAGTATAGGCCGACTAGCTGAAGCTTTCTTT | CASSIGRLAEAFF
TRBJ1-4 | TRBV27 | many | - | 14 | TGTGCCAGCAGTTTAGAACAGGCCCATGAAAAACTGTTTTTT | CASSLEQAHEKLFF
TRBJ2-3 | TRBV4-2 | many | - | 16 | TGTGCCAGCAGCCAAGGGGGCGGGGTGAACACAGATACGCAGTATTTT | CASSQGGGVNTDTQYF
TRBJ2-3 | TRBV7-2 | many | - | 14 | TGTGCCAGCAGCTTAGCCAGGAACACAGATACGCAGTATTTT | CASSLARNTDTQYF
TRBJ1-1 | TRBV5-1 | many | - | 15 | TGCGCCAGCAGCCCCAGTGAGGGCATGAACACTGAAGCTTTCTTT | CASSPSEGMNTEAFF
TRBJ1-4 | TRBV4-1 | many | - | 16 | TGCGCCAGCAGTCTTTTCGAGCGAGGGTTGGCTGAAAAACTGTTTTTT | CASSLFERGLAEKLFF
TRBJ1-6 | TRBV7-8 | - | - | 16 | TGTGCCAGCAGCTTAGCTCGGAGCTCCTATAATTCACCCCTCCACTTT | CASSLARSSYNSPLHF
TRBJ2-1 | TRBV15 | many | TRBD1 | 16 | TGTGCCACCAGCTCCCGACAGGGGAGGCCAAACAATGAGCAGTTCTTC | CATSSRQGRPNNEQFF
TRBJ2-2 | TRBV6-2/TRBV6-3 | many | - | 13 | TGTGCCAGCAGTTCCCACTTGACCGGGGAGCTGTTTTTT | CASSSHLTGELFF
TRBJ1-2 | TRBV12-3/TRBV12-4 | many | - | 11 | TGTGCCAGCAGTTTAGCCTATGGCTACACCTTC | CASSLAYGYTF
TRBJ1-2 | TRBV4-1 | many | - | 16 | TGCGCCAGCAGCCAAGTGGCGGGTTCGGGGTACTATGGCTACACCTTC | CASSQVAGSGYYGYTF
TRBJ2-7 | TRBV4-1 | few | TRBD2 | 14 | TGCGCCAGCAGCCTCCGCGGGGGGGGCTACGAGCAGTACTTC | CASSLRGGGYEQYF
TRBJ1-5 | TRBV7-6 | few | - | 14 | TGTGCCAGCAGCTTAAGCTATAGCAATCAGCCCCAGCATTTT | CASSLSYSNQPQHF
TRBJ2-7 | TRBV20-1 | many | - | 14 | TGCAGTGCTAGCCAAGGGGGGGTTAGCCTCGAGCAGTACTTC | CSASQGGVSLEQYF
TRBJ2-5 | TRBV20-1 | many | TRBD2 | 18 | TGCAGTGCTAGAGGAAATAGCGGGGGGCCTCGGTACCAAGAGACCCAGTACTTC | CSARGNSGGPRYQETQYF
TRBJ2-5 | TRBV2 | many | TRBD2 | 17 | TGTGCCAGCAGTCCGAGGACTAGCGGGGGAACGGGGGAGACCCAGTACTTC | CASSPRTSGGTGETQYF
TRBJ1-5 | TRBV7-9 | - | - | 12 | TGTGCCAGCAGCCAAGAGGGGGTTCCCCAGCATTTT | CASSQEGVPQHF
TRBJ1-2 | TRBV19 | many | - | 14 | TGTGCCAGTAGTATACTGCCCGGTTTACATGGCTACACCTTC | CASSILPGLHGYTF
TRBJ2-1 | TRBV11-2 | many | - | 16 | TGTGCCAGCAGCTTAATCATGGGGGCGACCTACAATGAGCAGTTCTTC | CASSLIMGATYNEQFF
TRBJ1-5 | TRBV28 | - | - | 12 | TGTGCCAGCAGTTTTGGCCTTCAGCCCCAGCATTTT | CASSFGLQPQHF
TRBJ1-3 | TRBV9 | few | - | 19 | TGTGCCAGCAGCGTAGATCTGGGCCCTCCTAGCCCCCTTGGAAACACCATATATTTT | CASSVDLGPPSPLGNTIYF
TRBJ1-2 | TRBV3-1 | many | - | 12 | TGTGCCAGCAGCCAGAGGGTTTATGGCTACACCTTC | CASSQRVYGYTF
TRBJ1-6 | TRBV7-6 | many | - | 16 | TGTGCCAGCAGCTTCAAAATCGCCAGTGATAGTTCACCCCTCCACTTT | CASSFKIASDSSPLHF
TRBJ2-7 | TRBV5-5 | few | - | 18 | TGTGCCAGCAGCTCCGAGCCCGGGGCTAGTCTGCTCTCTAGGGAGCAGTACTTC | CASSSEPGASLLSREQYF